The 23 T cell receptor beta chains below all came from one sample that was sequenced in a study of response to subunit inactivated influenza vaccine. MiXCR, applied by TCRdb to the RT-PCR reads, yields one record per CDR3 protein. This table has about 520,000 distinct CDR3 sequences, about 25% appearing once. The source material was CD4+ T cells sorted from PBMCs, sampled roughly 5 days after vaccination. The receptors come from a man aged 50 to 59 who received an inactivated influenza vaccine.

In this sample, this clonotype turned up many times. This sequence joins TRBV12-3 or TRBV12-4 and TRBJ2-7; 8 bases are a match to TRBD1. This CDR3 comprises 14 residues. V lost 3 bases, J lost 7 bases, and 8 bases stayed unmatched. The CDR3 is CASSFGQGTYEQYF. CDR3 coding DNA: TGTGCCAGCAGTTTCGGACAGGGTACTTATGAGCAGTACTTC.

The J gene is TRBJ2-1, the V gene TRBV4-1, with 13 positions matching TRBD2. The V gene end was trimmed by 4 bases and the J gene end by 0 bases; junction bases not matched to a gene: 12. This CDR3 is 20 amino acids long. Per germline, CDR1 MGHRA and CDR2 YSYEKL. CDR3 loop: CASSPSTRLAGGSSYNEQFF. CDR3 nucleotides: TGCGCCAGCAGCCCCTCCACTCGACTAGCGGGGGGTAGCTCCTACAATGAGCAGTTCTTC.

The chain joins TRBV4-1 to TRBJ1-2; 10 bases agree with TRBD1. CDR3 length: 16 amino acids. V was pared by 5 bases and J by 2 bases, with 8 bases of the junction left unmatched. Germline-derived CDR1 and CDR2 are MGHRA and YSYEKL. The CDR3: CASSSQPGQGNYGYTF. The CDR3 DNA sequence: TGCGCCAGCAGCTCCCAGCCGGGACAGGGGAACTATGGCTACACCTTC.

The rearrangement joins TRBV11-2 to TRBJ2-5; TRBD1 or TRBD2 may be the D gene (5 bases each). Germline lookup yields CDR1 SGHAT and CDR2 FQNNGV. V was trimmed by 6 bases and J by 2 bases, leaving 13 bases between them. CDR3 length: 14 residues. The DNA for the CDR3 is TGTGCCAGCAGGGCCGGGGCGAATCAAGAGACCCAGTACTTC. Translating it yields CASRAGANQETQYF.

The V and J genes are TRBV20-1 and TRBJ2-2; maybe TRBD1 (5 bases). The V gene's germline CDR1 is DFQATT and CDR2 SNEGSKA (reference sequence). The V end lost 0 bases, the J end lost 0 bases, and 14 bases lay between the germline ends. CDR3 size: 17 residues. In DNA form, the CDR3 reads TGCAGTGCTAGAGATCGGATTGGACAATCGAACACCGGGGAGCTGTTTTTT. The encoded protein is CSARDRIGQSNTGELFF.

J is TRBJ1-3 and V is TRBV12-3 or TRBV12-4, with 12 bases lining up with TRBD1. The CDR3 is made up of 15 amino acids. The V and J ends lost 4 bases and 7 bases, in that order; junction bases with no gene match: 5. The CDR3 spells CASSSPGQGANTIYF. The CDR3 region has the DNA TGTGCCAGCAGTTCCCCGGGACAGGGGGCTAACACCATATATTTT.

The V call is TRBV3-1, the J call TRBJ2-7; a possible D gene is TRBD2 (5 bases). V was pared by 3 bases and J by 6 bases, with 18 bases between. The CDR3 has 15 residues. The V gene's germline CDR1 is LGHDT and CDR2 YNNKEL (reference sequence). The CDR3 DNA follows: TGTGCCAGCAGCCAGTACGCGAGGGCCAGGAGCGAGCAGTACTTC. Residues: CASSQYARARSEQYF.

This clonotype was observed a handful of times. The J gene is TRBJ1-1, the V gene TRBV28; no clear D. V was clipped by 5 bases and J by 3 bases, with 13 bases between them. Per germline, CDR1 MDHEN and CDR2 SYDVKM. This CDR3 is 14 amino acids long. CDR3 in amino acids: CASSARLRYTEAFF. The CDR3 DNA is TGTGCCAGCAGTGCCCGCCTCAGGTACACTGAAGCTTTCTTT.

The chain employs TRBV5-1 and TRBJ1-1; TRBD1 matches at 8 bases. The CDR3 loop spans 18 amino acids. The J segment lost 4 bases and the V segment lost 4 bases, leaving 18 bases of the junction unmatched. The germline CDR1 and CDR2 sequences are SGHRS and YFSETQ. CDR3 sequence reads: CASSLYAQGARVGTEAFF. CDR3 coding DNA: TGCGCCAGCAGCCTATATGCTCAGGGGGCGAGGGTAGGCACTGAAGCTTTCTTT.

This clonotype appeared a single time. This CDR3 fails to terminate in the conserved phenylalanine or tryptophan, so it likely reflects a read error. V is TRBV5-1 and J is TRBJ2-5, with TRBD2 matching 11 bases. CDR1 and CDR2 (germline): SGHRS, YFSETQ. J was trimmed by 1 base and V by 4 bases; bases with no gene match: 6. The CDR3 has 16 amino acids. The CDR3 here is CASSGRLAGLQETQYL. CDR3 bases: TGCGCCAGCAGCGGACGACTAGCGGGGCTCCAAGAGACCCAGTACTTA.

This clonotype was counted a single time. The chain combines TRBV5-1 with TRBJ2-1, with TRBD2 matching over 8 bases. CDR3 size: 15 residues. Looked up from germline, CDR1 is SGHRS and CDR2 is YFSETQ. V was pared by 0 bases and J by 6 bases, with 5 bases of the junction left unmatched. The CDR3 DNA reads TGCGCCAGCAGCTTGGAGGCTAGCGGGTTCAATGAGCAGTTCTTC. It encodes CASSLEASGFNEQFF.

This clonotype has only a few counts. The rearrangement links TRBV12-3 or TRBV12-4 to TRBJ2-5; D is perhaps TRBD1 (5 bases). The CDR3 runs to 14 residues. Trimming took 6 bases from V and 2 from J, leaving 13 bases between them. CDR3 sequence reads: CASSSWGSQETQYF. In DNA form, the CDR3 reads TGTGCCAGCAGCTCGTGGGGCAGTCAAGAGACCCAGTACTTC.

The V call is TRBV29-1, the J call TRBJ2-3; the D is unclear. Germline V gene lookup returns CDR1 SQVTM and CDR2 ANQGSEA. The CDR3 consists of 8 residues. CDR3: CRAGAQYF. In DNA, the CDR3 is TGCAGAGCCGGTGCGCAGTATTTT.

The CDR3 region is CSARQGARSTEAFF. Written as DNA, the CDR3 is TGCAGTGCTAGACAGGGGGCGCGGAGCACTGAAGCTTTCTTT. J is TRBJ1-1 and V is TRBV20-1, with 8 nucleotides matching TRBD1. The V segment lost 2 bases and the J segment 4 bases; nucleotides outside the gene matches: 6. This CDR3 spans 14 amino acids. CDR1 is DFQATT and CDR2 is SNEGSKA in the germline V gene (reference sequence).

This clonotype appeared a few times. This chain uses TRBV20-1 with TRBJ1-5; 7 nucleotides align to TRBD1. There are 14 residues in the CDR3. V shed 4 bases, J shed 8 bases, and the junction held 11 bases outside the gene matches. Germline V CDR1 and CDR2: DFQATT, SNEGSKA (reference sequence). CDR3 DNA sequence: TGCAGTGCTAAATTTGACAGGGCGATCAAGCCCCAGCATTTT. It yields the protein CSAKFDRAIKPQHF.

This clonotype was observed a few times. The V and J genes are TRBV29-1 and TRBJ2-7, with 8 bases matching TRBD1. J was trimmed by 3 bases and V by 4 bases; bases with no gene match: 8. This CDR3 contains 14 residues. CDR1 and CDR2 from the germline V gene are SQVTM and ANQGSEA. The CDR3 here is CSVGHLDRGYEQYF. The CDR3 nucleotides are TGCAGCGTTGGTCACCTAGACAGGGGCTACGAGCAGTACTTC.

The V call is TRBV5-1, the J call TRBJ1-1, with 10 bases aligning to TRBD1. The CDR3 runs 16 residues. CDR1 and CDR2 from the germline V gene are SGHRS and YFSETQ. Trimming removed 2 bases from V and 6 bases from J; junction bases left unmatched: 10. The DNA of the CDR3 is TGCGCCAGCAGCTTCGACAGGGGGCCGAGCAACCCTGAAGCTTTCTTT. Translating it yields CASSFDRGPSNPEAFF.

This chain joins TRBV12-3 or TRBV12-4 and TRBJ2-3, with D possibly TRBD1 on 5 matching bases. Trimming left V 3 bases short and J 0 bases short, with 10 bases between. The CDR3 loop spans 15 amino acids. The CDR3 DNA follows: TGTGCCAGCAGTTTCGGACACACTAGCACAGATACGCAGTATTTT. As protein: CASSFGHTSTDTQYF.

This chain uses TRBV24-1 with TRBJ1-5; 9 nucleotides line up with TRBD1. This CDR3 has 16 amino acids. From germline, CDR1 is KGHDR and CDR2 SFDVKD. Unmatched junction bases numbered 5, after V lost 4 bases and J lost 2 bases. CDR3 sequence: CATSDPRDRGNQPQHF. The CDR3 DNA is TGTGCCACCAGTGACCCCCGGGACAGGGGCAATCAGCCCCAGCATTTT.

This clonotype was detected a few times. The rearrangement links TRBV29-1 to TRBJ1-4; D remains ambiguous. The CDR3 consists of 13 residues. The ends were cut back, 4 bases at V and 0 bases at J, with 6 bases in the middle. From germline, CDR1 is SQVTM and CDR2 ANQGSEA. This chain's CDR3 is CSVGVATNEKLFF. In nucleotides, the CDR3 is TGCAGCGTTGGGGTAGCAACTAATGAAAAACTGTTTTTT. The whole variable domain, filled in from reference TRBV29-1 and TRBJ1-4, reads SAVISQKPSRDICQRGTSLTIQCQVDSQVTMMFWYRQQPGQSLTLIATANQGSEATYESGFVIDKFPISRPNLTFSTLTVSNMSPEDSSIYLCSVGVATNEKLFFGSGTQLSVL.

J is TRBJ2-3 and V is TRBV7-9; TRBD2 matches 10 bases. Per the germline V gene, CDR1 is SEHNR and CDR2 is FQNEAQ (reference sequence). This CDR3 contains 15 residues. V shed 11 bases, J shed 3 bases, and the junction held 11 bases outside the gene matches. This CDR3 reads CAGEILAGITDTQYF. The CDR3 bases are TGTGCCGGAGAAATACTAGCGGGAATAACAGATACGCAGTATTTT.

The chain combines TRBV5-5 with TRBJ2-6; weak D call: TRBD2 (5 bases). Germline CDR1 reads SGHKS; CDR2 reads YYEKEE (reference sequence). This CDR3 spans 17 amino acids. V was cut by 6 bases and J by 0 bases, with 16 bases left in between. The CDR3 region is CASIRGPLSSGANVLTF. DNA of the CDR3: TGTGCCAGCATACGGGGTCCCCTAAGCTCTGGGGCCAACGTCCTGACTTTC.

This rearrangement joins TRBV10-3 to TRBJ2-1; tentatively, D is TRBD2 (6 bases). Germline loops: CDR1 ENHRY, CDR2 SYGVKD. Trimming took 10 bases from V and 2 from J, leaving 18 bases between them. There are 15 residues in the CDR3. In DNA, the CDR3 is TGTGCCACTATGGATGACGGGGGTCCCTACAATGAGCAGTTCTTC. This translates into CATMDDGGPYNEQFF.